A single sample gave rise to the 5 T cell receptor beta chains below, sequenced in a study of blood T cell repertoires in COVID-19. Some clones are missing from TCRdb's copy, which holds only in-frame ones; the method was immunoSEQ multiplex PCR. The data show approximately 180,000 clones, about nine tenths seen once. The source material was peripheral blood. These receptors were taken from a man in his forties or fifties with acute or convalescent COVID-19.

The rearrangement joins TRBV6-5 to TRBJ2-7, with 8 bases that match TRBD1. The CDR3 has 14 residues. V was pared by 7 bases and J by 1 base, with 6 bases of the junction left unmatched. Germline assignment: CDR1 MNHEY and CDR2 SVGAGI. CDR3 in amino acids: CASKDRAMSYEQYF. The CDR3 DNA reads as TGTGCCAGCAAGGACAGGGCAATGTCCTACGAGCAGTACTTC.

The rearrangement uses TRBV7-2 and TRBJ2-6, with 8 bases identical to TRBD1. CDR3 length: 18 residues. Germline-derived CDR1 and CDR2 are SGHTA and FQGNSA. The V segment lost 5 bases and the J segment 3 bases; nucleotides outside the gene matches: 12. Here the CDR3 DNA reads TGTGCCAGCAGCCCGCCCCAGGACAGGGTTGGTGGGGCCAACGTCCTGACTTTC. It specifies CASSPPQDRVGGANVLTF.

The chain couples TRBV9 to TRBJ2-1, with a tentative D call TRBD1 (5 bases). Germline V CDR1 and CDR2: SGDLS, YYNGEE. The CDR3 has 14 amino acids. V was shortened by 2 bases and J by 5 bases, with 11 bases between the two germline ends. CDR3 in amino acids: CASSVADSHNEQFF. The CDR3 region has the DNA TGTGCCAGCAGCGTTGCCGACAGTCACAATGAGCAGTTCTTC.

This clone has more than one count but fewer than ten. V is TRBV27 and J is TRBJ2-7, with TRBD1 matching 7 bases. CDR1 is MNHEY, CDR2 SMNVEV, per germline (reference sequence). The CDR3 is made up of 16 amino acids. The V and J ends lost 4 bases and 6 bases, in that order; junction bases with no gene match: 15. The CDR3 DNA reads as TGTGCCAGCAGTTCCCTCTATTTCCGGACAGGATGCGAGCAGTACGTC. Translation: CASSSLYFRTGCEQYV.

J is TRBJ1-5 and V is TRBV19; 7 bases are a match to TRBD1. The germline V gene has CDR1 LNHDA and CDR2 SQIVND (reference sequence). The CDR3 extends over 14 amino acids. V lost 6 bases, J lost 5 bases, and 7 bases stayed unmatched. CDR3: CASRTGFWDQPQHF. The DNA of the CDR3 is TGTGCCAGTAGGACAGGGTTTTGGGATCAGCCCCAGCATTTT.